This T cell receptor (beta chain) was sequenced for a study of blood T cell repertoires in COVID-19. As for the study in general: The United States, Italy and Spain provided the acute and convalescent COVID-19 samples.

During active infection, Seattle patients enrolled and were then monitored through disease. How the authors handled the data: Amplification of reference gene primers was used by the study to estimate nucleated cell counts. The data were produced by immunoSEQ multiplex PCR, yet TCRdb's version contains in-frame clones alone and is incomplete. V, J and clone size are those of that table, while D and trimming were read from the DNA. The sample lists about 350,000 clones; about 87% were seen once. Sequencing was performed on peripheral blood. This TCR derives from a man younger than 40 with COVID-19, enrolled during active disease.

The CDR3 loop reads CASSGPGQGYDGYTF. DNA for the CDR3: TGTGCCAGCAGTGGGCCGGGACAGGGATACGATGGCTACACCTTC. V gene TRBV2 combines with J gene TRBJ1-2, with TRBD1 matching 9 bases. Germline V lookup: CDR1 SNHLY, CDR2 FYNNEI. The ends lost 4 bases at V and 6 bases at J; junction bases unmatched: 9. This CDR3 is 15 amino acids long.